These 24 T cell receptor beta chains originate from one sample sequenced in a study of OX40 agonist ivuxolimab in advanced cancers. Profiled with immunoSEQ multiplex PCR; TCRdb holds only in-frame clones, not every one. The table has 60,000 to 70,000 clones, 70% to 85% seen once; the top ten hold about 1.7%. Sequencing was performed on CD4+ or CD8+ T cells sorted from blood, taken in a trial of the OX40 agonist ivuxolimab. These receptors originate from an adult with an advanced solid tumor such as melanoma, head and neck, liver or kidney cancer.

The chain carries TRBV7-2 and TRBJ2-6; D possibly corresponds to TRBD1 (6 bases). Germline V gene sequence: CDR1 SGHTA, CDR2 FQGNSA. Deletions cut 3 bases from V and 1 base from J, with 10 bases between. The CDR3 sequence is 16 residues long. The CDR3 loop reads CASSFQGWSGANVLTF. The CDR3 bases are TGTGCCAGCAGCTTTCAGGGGTGGTCTGGGGCCAACGTCCTGACTTTC. The variable domain in full, with the rest retrieved from reference TRBV7-2 and TRBJ2-6, is GAGVSQSPSNKVTEKGKDVELRCDPISGHTALYWYRQSLGQGLEFLIYFQGNSAPDKSGLPSDRFSAERTGGSVSTLTIQRTQQEDSAVYLCASSFQGWSGANVLTFGAGSRLTVL.

V and J are TRBV5-6 and TRBJ2-5; D gene unclear. Germline-derived CDR1 and CDR2 are SGHDT and YYEEEE. The CDR3 spans 12 residues. Trimming pared 0 bases from V and 3 bases from J, leaving 3 bases between. CDR3 protein: CASSLVEETQYF. CDR3 coding DNA: TGTGCCAGCAGCTTGGTTGAAGAGACCCAGTACTTC.

This clone appeared once. The CDR3 DNA reads TGTGCCAGCAGCCTGGGGGGGTTGTCCCCCTACGAGCAGTACTTC. The encoded protein is CASSLGGLSPYEQYF. The rearrangement joins TRBV28 to TRBJ2-7, with 7 bases aligning to TRBD2. The CDR3 has 15 residues. Trimming cost V 6 bases and J 2 bases; bases outside gene matches: 10. Germline assignment: CDR1 MDHEN and CDR2 SYDVKM. The full variable domain, rest sourced from reference TRBV28 and TRBJ2-7, is DVKVTQSSRYLVKRTGEKVFLECVQDMDHENMFWYRQDPGLGLRLIYFSYDVKMKEKGDIPEGYSVSREKKERFSLILESASTNQTSMYLCASSLGGLSPYEQYFGPGTRLTVT.

The V and J genes are TRBV5-5 and TRBJ1-1, with a weak D call TRBD1 (5 bases). Germline lookup yields CDR1 SGHKS and CDR2 YYEKEE (reference sequence). The CDR3 contains 14 residues. V lost 1 base to trimming and J lost 3 bases, with 10 bases between them. CDR3: CASSLMGGDTEAFF. The DNA for the CDR3 is TGTGCCAGCAGCTTGATGGGGGGAGACACTGAAGCTTTCTTT.

This clone appeared once. The chain couples TRBV19 to TRBJ2-1, with 12 bases aligning to TRBD2. The germline gives CDR1 LNHDA, CDR2 SQIVND (reference sequence). The V segment lost 9 bases and the J segment 0 bases; nucleotides outside the gene matches: 3. This CDR3 contains 15 residues. The CDR3 spells CASKLAGGSYNEQFF. In DNA, the CDR3 is TGTGCCAGCAAACTAGCGGGAGGCTCCTACAATGAGCAGTTCTTC. The entire variable domain, with the rest obtained from reference TRBV19 and TRBJ2-1, is as follows: DGGITQSPKYLFRKEGQNVTLSCEQNLNHDAMYWYRQDPGQGLRLIYYSQIVNDFQKGDIAEGYSVSREKKESFPLTVTSAQKNPTAFYLCASKLAGGSYNEQFFGPGTRLTVL.

The chain employs TRBV27 and TRBJ2-1, with a weak D call TRBD2 (5 bases). The CDR3 is 12 residues long. Germline values: CDR1 MNHEY, CDR2 SMNVEV (reference sequence). The V end lost 5 bases, the J end lost 9 bases, and 11 bases lay between the germline ends. The CDR3 protein is CASSTVEGEQFF. The CDR3 nucleotides are TGTGCCAGCAGTACTGTCGAGGGTGAGCAGTTCTTC.

The chain joins TRBV5-4 to TRBJ2-2; 7 nucleotides match TRBD2. The CDR3 runs 17 residues. V trimming: 4 bases; J trimming: 2 bases; junction bases outside the gene matches: 11. CDR1 is SGHNT, CDR2 YYREEE, per germline (reference sequence). As DNA, the CDR3 is TGTGCCAGCAGCCCTCGGGGAGGGTTATCCAACACCGGGGAGCTGTTTTTT. Protein: CASSPRGGLSNTGELFF.

The gene calls are TRBV1 and TRBJ2-3; the table names TRBD2, a call not compared with the DNA. TRBV1 is described as a pseudogene. The length of the CDR3 is 16 residues. Here the CDR3 DNA reads TGCACCAGCAGCCAAGATTCGGGGACTAGCACAGATACGCAGTATTTT. Protein product: CTSSQDSGTSTDTQYF.

This chain connects TRBV4-1 to TRBJ2-7; the D call may be TRBD1 or TRBD2 (6 bases each). CDR1 MGHRA and CDR2 YSYEKL come from the germline V gene. The CDR3 loop spans 16 amino acids. V lost 1 base, J lost 2 bases, and 15 bases lay in between. CDR3 coding DNA: TGCGCCAGCAGCCAAGCCCCGGGGGCTACCCCCTACGAGCAGTACTTC. Translated: CASSQAPGATPYEQYF.

The gene calls are TRBV28 and TRBJ2-5; maybe TRBD2 (6 bases). The better agreement between TRBJ2-7 and the DNA end casts doubt on the J call. The CDR3 sequence is 13 residues long. Germline V gene data show CDR1 as MDHEN and CDR2 as SYDVKM. CDR3 in DNA: TGTGCCATTGGGGGGAGCGGACCCTACGAGCAGTACTTC. Amino acids: CAIGGSGPYEQYF.

The chain couples TRBV27 to TRBJ2-5; 10 nucleotides align to TRBD2. V gave up 4 bases and J gave up 4 bases; unmatched junction bases: 6. The germline V gene encodes CDR1 MNHEY and CDR2 SMNVEV (reference sequence). This CDR3 contains 15 residues. CDR3 region: CASSSPSSGRETQYF. The CDR3, as DNA: TGTGCCAGCAGTTCGCCTTCTAGCGGGAGAGAGACCCAGTACTTC.

V usage is TRBV19 and J usage is TRBJ1-5; D might be TRBD1 (6 bases). This CDR3 has 15 amino acids. Trimming pared 5 bases from V and 1 base from J, leaving 12 bases between. From germline, CDR1 is LNHDA and CDR2 SQIVND (reference sequence). The CDR3 DNA follows: TGTGCCAGTAGTCGGACAGCTCCAAGCAATCAGCCCCAGCATTTT. Translated, it gives CASSRTAPSNQPQHF.

The chain has TRBV10-2 and TRBJ1-5, with D perhaps TRBD1 (5 bases). Germline V lookup: CDR1 WSHSY, CDR2 SAAADI. The CDR3 totals 17 residues. Trimming pared 0 bases from V and 1 base from J, leaving 13 bases between. DNA of the CDR3: TGCGCCAGCAGTGAGTCGAGATCGGGGACGAGCAATCAGCCCCAGCATTTT. This sequence encodes CASSESRSGTSNQPQHF.

The rearrangement uses TRBV15 and TRBJ2-3, with TRBD1 matching over 8 bases. Trimming at V came to 3 bases and at J to 2 bases, leaving 10 bases not matched to a gene. The CDR3 length is 17 residues. The germline V gene encodes CDR1 LNHNV and CDR2 YYDKDF (reference sequence). The CDR3 DNA is TGTGCCACCAGCAGCCCTTTCGGACAGGGAGACACAGATACGCAGTATTTT. It yields the protein CATSSPFGQGDTDTQYF.

Here the CDR3 reads CASSLRQHTEAFF. The CDR3 coding sequence is TGCGCCAGCAGCTTGAGACAGCACACTGAAGCTTTCTTT. The rearrangement links TRBV5-1 to TRBJ1-1; D might be TRBD1 (5 bases). V was clipped by 1 base and J by 3 bases, with 7 bases between them. This CDR3 comprises 13 residues. Germline loops: CDR1 SGHRS, CDR2 YFSETQ.

The chain is built from TRBV27 and TRBJ1-6; D is perhaps TRBD1 (5 bases). Germline loops: CDR1 MNHEY, CDR2 SMNVEV (reference sequence). Trimming pared 5 bases from V and 5 bases from J, leaving 13 bases between. The CDR3 length is 15 residues. The CDR3 protein is CASSPIDRDNSPLHF. As DNA, the CDR3 is TGTGCCAGCAGTCCGATTGACAGAGATAATTCACCCCTCCACTTT.

The chain has TRBV5-1 and TRBJ2-2, with TRBD1 matching over 9 bases. Germline CDR1 SGHRS, CDR2 YFSETQ. CDR3 size: 15 residues. J lost 6 bases, V lost 4 bases, and 7 bases had no gene match. The CDR3 here is CASSGLQGAAGELFF. The CDR3 DNA reads TGCGCCAGCAGCGGCCTACAGGGGGCAGCCGGGGAGCTGTTTTTT.

The chain carries TRBV27 and TRBJ2-6; D is perhaps TRBD1 (6 bases). CDR1 and CDR2 (germline): MNHEY, SMNVEV (reference sequence). The CDR3 loop spans 16 amino acids. Trimming removed 5 bases from V and 2 bases from J, with 13 bases in between. CDR3 loop: CASSMTGPTGANVLTF. CDR3 DNA: TGTGCCAGCAGTATGACAGGTCCGACTGGGGCCAACGTCCTGACTTTC.

The chain joins TRBV5-1 to TRBJ2-2; TRBD1 matches at 8 bases. CDR1 is SGHRS and CDR2 is YFSETQ in the germline V gene. J gave up 4 bases and V 0 bases, and 5 bases lay outside the gene matches. CDR3 length: 16 amino acids. CDR3 sequence reads: CASSLEQGEGTGELFF. The CDR3 DNA follows: TGCGCCAGCAGCTTGGAACAGGGGGAAGGCACCGGGGAGCTGTTTTTT.

The rearrangement links TRBV28 to TRBJ2-1, with D unclear. The CDR3 is 14 residues long. Trimming cost V 5 bases and J 3 bases, with 11 bases left between them. The germline gives CDR1 MDHEN, CDR2 SYDVKM. The CDR3 loop reads CASSPGEIYNEQFF. DNA for the CDR3: TGTGCCAGCAGTCCGGGCGAGATCTACAATGAGCAGTTCTTC.

The chain uses TRBV5-1 and TRBJ2-7; TRBD1 agrees at 8 bases. Trimming cost V 3 bases and J 4 bases; bases outside gene matches: 3. Germline assignment: CDR1 SGHRS and CDR2 YFSETQ. There are 13 residues in the CDR3. The DNA of the CDR3 is TGCGCCAGCAGCTCGGGACAGGTTTACGAGCAGTACTTC. It translates to CASSSGQVYEQYF.

CDR3 sequence reads: CASSFDSQAKNIQYF. The CDR3 DNA sequence: TGTGCCAGCAGCTTTGACAGTCAAGCCAAAAACATTCAGTACTTC. The chain employs TRBV2 and TRBJ2-4; a possible D gene is TRBD1 (5 bases). This CDR3 region has 15 residues. The germline V gene encodes CDR1 SNHLY and CDR2 FYNNEI. Trimming shortened V by 6 bases and J by 0 bases, and 12 bases separated the two germline ends.

The chain is built from TRBV19 and TRBJ2-7; the D gene is possibly TRBD1 (7 bases). Trimming left V 6 bases short and J 6 bases short, with 18 bases between. CDR1 and CDR2 (germline): LNHDA, SQIVND (reference sequence). CDR3 length: 14 amino acids. CDR3 bases: TGTGCCAGTAGGGAGGGACAGCCTTTGTCCGAGCAGTACTTC. Its translation is CASREGQPLSEQYF.

The chain is built from TRBV6-1 and TRBJ1-3; D call uncertain. The CDR3 is 14 amino acids. Trimming cost V 1 base and J 0 bases, with 4 bases left between them. Germline V lookup: CDR1 MNHNS, CDR2 SASEGT. The CDR3 is CASSEGPSGNTIYF. The CDR3 nucleotides are TGTGCCAGCAGTGAAGGGCCCTCTGGAAACACCATATATTTT.